These 8 T cell receptor beta chains were all obtained from the same sample, sequenced in a study of blood T cell repertoires in COVID-19. The data were produced by immunoSEQ multiplex PCR, yet TCRdb's version contains in-frame clones alone and is incomplete. This sample has 150,000 or so clones, with roughly 91% found just once. The material sequenced was peripheral blood. The receptors were gathered from a man aged 18 to 29 with acute or convalescent COVID-19.

V gene TRBV10-3 combines with J gene TRBJ1-1; TRBD1 might be the D (5 bases). V dropped 3 bases and J dropped 3 bases, with 14 bases sitting between them. The germline CDR1 and CDR2 sequences are ENHRY and SYGVKD. The CDR3 is made up of 15 amino acids. CDR3 sequence: CAISDRQRPYTEAFF. CDR3 in DNA: TGTGCCATCAGTGATCGACAGAGACCCTACACTGAAGCTTTCTTT.

This clone was picked up a small number of times. The genes are TRBV28 and TRBJ1-4; weak D call: TRBD1 (5 bases). The V and J ends lost 2 bases and 4 bases respectively, with 8 bases between them. Germline CDR1 and CDR2: MDHEN and SYDVKM. The CDR3 has 14 amino acids. The CDR3 region is CASSLPGINEKLFF. In DNA form, the CDR3 reads TGTGCCAGCAGTTTACCAGGGATTAATGAAAAACTGTTTTTT.

The rearrangement uses TRBV9 and TRBJ2-3; TRBD2 agrees at 10 bases. V was pared by 5 bases and J by 2 bases, with 5 bases of the junction left unmatched. Germline assignment: CDR1 SGDLS and CDR2 YYNGEE. The CDR3 loop spans 15 amino acids. The CDR3 protein is CASSGTSGVTDTQYF. Here the CDR3 DNA reads TGTGCCAGCAGTGGAACTAGCGGGGTCACAGATACGCAGTATTTT. The complete variable domain, with remaining parts taken from reference TRBV9 and TRBJ2-3, reads DSGVTQTPKHLITATGQRVTLRCSPRSGDLSVYWYQQSLDQGLQFLIQYYNGEERAKGNILERFSAQQFPDLHSELNLSSLELGDSALYFCASSGTSGVTDTQYFGPGTRLTVL.

Note on this clone: The junction and the germline gene differ at one end; a read error may be behind it. This chain connects TRBV3-1 (or the pseudogene TRBV3-2) to TRBJ1-2; 7 nucleotides agree with TRBD1. Germline loops: CDR1 LGHDT, CDR2 YNNKEL (reference sequence). The CDR3 is 13 amino acids. DNA of the CDR3: TGTGCCAGCAGTCAAGGGACAGTCTATGGCTACACCTTC. As protein: CASSQGTVYGYTF.

This clone was found once. This chain links TRBV10-1 with TRBJ2-5, with a possible D match to TRBD1 (5 bases). V was shortened by 2 bases and J by 0 bases, with 13 bases between the two germline ends. Germline assignment: CDR1 WNHNN and CDR2 SYGVQD (reference sequence). The CDR3 totals 16 residues. The CDR3: CASSEAGLGDQETQYF. Here the CDR3 DNA reads TGCGCCAGCAGTGAGGCCGGCTTAGGGGACCAAGAGACCCAGTACTTC.

The chain is built from TRBV27 and TRBJ1-2, with TRBD1 as a possible D gene (6 bases). The CDR3 length is 15 residues. V gave up 3 bases and J gave up 4 bases, with 15 bases separating them. Germline CDR1 MNHEY, CDR2 SMNVEV (reference sequence). Here the CDR3 reads CASSFGGGQTYGYTF. The DNA for the CDR3 is TGTGCCAGCAGTTTTGGGGGCGGACAGACCTATGGCTACACCTTC.

The chain carries TRBV12-3 or TRBV12-4 and TRBJ1-2; D may be TRBD1 (5 bases). The CDR3 is 12 residues long. V dropped 9 bases and J dropped 4 bases, with 12 bases sitting between them. CDR3 in amino acids: CASQGTLYGYTF. In DNA form, the CDR3 reads TGTGCCAGTCAGGGTACCCTCTATGGCTACACCTTC.

As regards this clone: Other DNA sequences within the sample encode an identical CDR3. The CDR3 nucleotides are TGTGCCTGGAGTTATCGTGAGGGATGGGCGGGAGATACGCAGTATTTT. Its translation is CAWSYREGWAGDTQYF. V gene TRBV30 combines with J gene TRBJ2-3; possibly TRBD2 for D (5 bases). The germline V and J ends were trimmed by 2 bases and 5 bases, with 20 bases remaining between them. This CDR3 has 16 residues. The germline CDR1 and CDR2 sequences are GTSNPN and SVGIG (reference sequence).